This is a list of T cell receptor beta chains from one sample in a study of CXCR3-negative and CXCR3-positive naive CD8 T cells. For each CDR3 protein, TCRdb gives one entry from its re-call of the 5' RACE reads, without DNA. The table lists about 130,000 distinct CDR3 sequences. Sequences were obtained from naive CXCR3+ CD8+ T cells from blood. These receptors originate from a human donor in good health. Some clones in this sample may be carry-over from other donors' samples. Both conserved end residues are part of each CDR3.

cdr3_aa: CASSLLLGANEQFF
j_call: TRBJ2-1
v_call: TRBV19

cdr3_aa: CAWTVFTGNTIYF
j_call: TRBJ1-3
v_call: TRBV30

cdr3_aa: CASSWLGINEKLFF
j_call: TRBJ1-4
v_call: TRBV5-1

cdr3_aa: CASSLPIKDRGSRGYEQYF
j_call: TRBJ2-7
v_call: TRBV28

cdr3_aa: CASSLDGLLNTEAFF
j_call: TRBJ1-1
v_call: TRBV5-1

cdr3_aa: CASSGERNIQYF
j_call: TRBJ2-4
v_call: TRBV25-1

cdr3_aa: CASSPATGSYNEQFF
j_call: TRBJ2-1
v_call: TRBV13

cdr3_aa: CASSELGVDTEAFF
j_call: TRBJ1-1
v_call: TRBV10-2

cdr3_aa: CASNRGAGEQYF
j_call: TRBJ2-7
v_call: TRBV12-3/TRBV12-4

cdr3_aa: CSVVTGWHYEQYF
j_call: TRBJ2-7
v_call: TRBV29-1

cdr3_aa: CAISDEGGGDADTQYF
j_call: TRBJ2-3
v_call: TRBV10-3

cdr3_aa: CASSLTGTPPGEQYF
j_call: TRBJ2-7
v_call: TRBV6-6

cdr3_aa: CSVGPTANYGYTF
j_call: TRBJ1-2
v_call: TRBV29-1

cdr3_aa: CSVENPGQGATGELFF
j_call: TRBJ2-2
v_call: TRBV29-1

cdr3_aa: CASSPGIGSGSAEQYF
j_call: TRBJ2-7
v_call: TRBV5-1

cdr3_aa: CASSEGNTDTQYF
j_call: TRBJ2-3
v_call: TRBV5-1

cdr3_aa: CSAVDRDRNTGELFF
j_call: TRBJ2-2
v_call: TRBV29-1

cdr3_aa: CASSPAPDRVNTEAFF
j_call: TRBJ1-1
v_call: TRBV7-9

cdr3_aa: CASSRSRQGAAKETQYF
j_call: TRBJ2-5
v_call: TRBV12-3/TRBV12-4

cdr3_aa: CASSLGPGDIQYF
j_call: TRBJ2-4
v_call: TRBV5-1

cdr3_aa: CSPRAGLAGDNEQFF
j_call: TRBJ2-1
v_call: TRBV29-1

cdr3_aa: CASSLYFAWGQGQLYEQYF
j_call: TRBJ2-7
v_call: TRBV28

cdr3_aa: CASSQDLGSIQYF
j_call: TRBJ2-4
v_call: TRBV4-1

cdr3_aa: CASSQAVRGGEQYF
j_call: TRBJ2-7
v_call: TRBV4-3

cdr3_aa: CASSQSRGGDYGYTF
j_call: TRBJ1-2
v_call: TRBV4-2

cdr3_aa: CASSLGANIQYF
j_call: TRBJ2-4
v_call: TRBV12-3/TRBV12-4

cdr3_aa: CSAVTADSYEQYF
j_call: TRBJ2-7
v_call: TRBV29-1

cdr3_aa: CASSHPRDRYLMNTEAFF
j_call: TRBJ1-1
v_call: TRBV5-5

cdr3_aa: CSAEDDGGNEQFF
j_call: TRBJ2-1
v_call: TRBV20-1

cdr3_aa: CASSVASGGIPSYNEQFF
j_call: TRBJ2-1
v_call: TRBV2

cdr3_aa: CASSHQGTHEQYF
j_call: TRBJ2-7
v_call: TRBV3-1

cdr3_aa: CASSQISGRAGEQFF
j_call: TRBJ2-1
v_call: TRBV14

cdr3_aa: CSADLPYGNQPQHF
j_call: TRBJ1-5
v_call: TRBV20-1

cdr3_aa: CAISESSGGESSYEQYF
j_call: TRBJ2-7
v_call: TRBV10-3

cdr3_aa: CSAGLAGDNEQFF
j_call: TRBJ2-1
v_call: TRBV29-1

cdr3_aa: CAISDDNTYEQYF
j_call: TRBJ2-7
v_call: TRBV10-3

cdr3_aa: CASSPDTGEADTQYF
j_call: TRBJ2-3
v_call: TRBV6-2/TRBV6-3

cdr3_aa: CATSNGASSYNEQFF
j_call: TRBJ2-1
v_call: TRBV15

cdr3_aa: CASRGQEYNEQFF
j_call: TRBJ2-1
v_call: TRBV2

cdr3_aa: CASSLILARGHEDEQFF
j_call: TRBJ2-1
v_call: TRBV7-8

cdr3_aa: CATSKTPSYNEQFF
j_call: TRBJ2-1
v_call: TRBV15